One sample yielded the 26 T cell receptor beta chains listed below, sequenced in a study of CD8+CD57+ T cells in acquired aplastic anemia. CDR3 and TCR beta VDJ profiling relied on genomic DNA as the template. One entry per CDR3 protein results from TCRdb running MiXCR on the reads. This repertoire shows some 70,000 distinct CDR3 sequences, approximately 54% found once; its top ten account for 6.5% to 9.5%. Material for sequencing was sorted CD4+, CD8+, or CD8+CD57+ T cells (not recorded which) from PBMCs. These TCRs come from a human donor in good health, serving as a control.

This clonotype has a handful of counts. J is TRBJ1-1 and V is TRBV4-1; D not resolved. CDR3 length: 16 residues. The germline gives CDR1 MGHRA, CDR2 YSYEKL. Trimming took 0 bases from V and 3 from J, leaving 14 bases between them. The CDR3 protein is CASSQDLAKAHTEAFF. CDR3 sequence (DNA): TGCGCCAGCAGCCAAGATTTAGCCAAGGCCCACACTGAAGCTTTCTTT.

The sample holds many counts of this clonotype. DNA of the CDR3: TGCGCCAGCAGCACATCCCAGGGTTTCGACTATGGCTACACCTTC. It specifies CASSTSQGFDYGYTF. The V and J genes are TRBV5-1 and TRBJ1-2; D might be TRBD1 (5 bases). Trimming took off 4 bases at V and 3 bases at J, with 16 bases between the two ends. The length of the CDR3 is 15 residues. The germline CDR1 and CDR2 sequences are SGHRS and YFSETQ.

This clonotype was observed many times. This chain joins TRBV11-2 and TRBJ2-5, with 11 positions matching TRBD1. The CDR3 runs to 15 residues. Trimming took 4 bases from V and 5 from J; bases not matched to a gene: 6. CDR1 and CDR2 (germline): SGHAT, FQNNGV. CDR3 amino acids: CASSWTGGLRETQYF. The CDR3 bases are TGTGCCAGCAGCTGGACAGGGGGCTTACGGGAGACCCAGTACTTC. Based on the CDR3 plus reference TRBV11-2 and TRBJ2-5, the full variable domain is EAGVAQSPRYKIIEKRQSVAFWCNPISGHATLYWYQQILGQGPKLLIQFQNNGVVDDSQLPKDRFSAERLKGVDSTLKIQPAKLEDSAVYLCASSWTGGLRETQYFGPGTRLLVL.

The chain carries TRBV29-1 and TRBJ1-2, with TRBD1 identical over 9 bases. CDR1 SQVTM and CDR2 ANQGSEA come from the germline V gene. With 4 bases clipped from V and 7 bases from J, the junction kept 10 bases outside the gene matches. CDR3 size: 14 residues. The CDR3 loop is CSVVDRGSTGGYTF. In nucleotides, the CDR3 is TGCAGCGTTGTCGACAGGGGGTCGACGGGTGGCTACACCTTC.

The CDR3 DNA follows: TGTGCCACCACCCCGACCGGGGGCGTCACTGAAGCTTTCTTT. Residues: CATTPTGGVTEAFF. This sequence joins TRBV24-1 and TRBJ1-1; TRBD1 is a possible D gene (6 bases). CDR3 length: 14 residues. With 8 bases removed from V and 4 bases from J, the gap between germline ends came to 16 bases. CDR1 and CDR2 (germline): KGHDR, SFDVKD.

V gene TRBV10-3 combines with J gene TRBJ1-1; D is possibly TRBD1 (6 bases). The germline gives CDR1 ENHRY, CDR2 SYGVKD. This CDR3 spans 13 amino acids. Deletions cut 3 bases from V and 4 bases from J, with 9 bases between. In DNA, the CDR3 is TGTGCCATCAGTGACAGACAGGCCACTGAAGCTTTCTTT. Translation: CAISDRQATEAFF.

This clonotype has ten or more counts. The rearrangement uses TRBV14 and TRBJ1-2, with 7 bases identical to TRBD1. J lost 7 bases, V lost 1 base, and 12 bases had no gene match. The CDR3 is 16 amino acids. Germline loops: CDR1 SGHDN, CDR2 FVKESK. CDR3 in DNA: TGTGCCAGCAGCCAAGCCACAGGGGTAGAGGGTCGTGGCTACACCTTC. Protein sequence: CASSQATGVEGRGYTF.

This clonotype came up many times. The DNA for the CDR3 is TGTGCCAGCAGCTTAGTACGGGGAGGTGGAGTTTCCTACAATGAGCAGTTCTTC. It codes for CASSLVRGGGVSYNEQFF. The rearrangement joins TRBV7-9 to TRBJ2-1, with D maybe TRBD2 (6 bases). Germline assignment: CDR1 SEHNR and CDR2 FQNEAQ (reference sequence). The CDR3 has 18 residues. V lost 1 base to trimming and J lost 1 base, with 17 bases between them.

The chain links TRBV10-3 to TRBJ1-6; 8 bases line up with TRBD1. V trimming: 3 bases; J trimming: 14 bases; junction bases outside the gene matches: 12. The CDR3 is made up of 15 amino acids. Germline CDR1 ENHRY, CDR2 SYGVKD. The CDR3 DNA is TGTGCCATCAGTGACATCGGACAGGGTGCTTCGGCCCTCCACTTT. It is translated as CAISDIGQGASALHF.

The chain couples TRBV7-2 to TRBJ2-5, with D perhaps given as TRBD1 or TRBD2 (6 bases each). Between the trimmed V and J ends, which lost 5 bases and 10 bases, there was a span of 20 bases. The CDR3 runs to 14 residues. Germline CDR1 SGHTA, CDR2 FQGNSA. CDR3 nucleotide sequence: TGTGCCAGCAGCGGAACAGGGCACCCGGGGGACCAGTACTTC. This sequence encodes CASSGTGHPGDQYF.

The V gene is TRBV29-1, the J gene TRBJ2-3, with D possibly matching TRBD1 (6 bases). The V and J ends lost 6 bases and 2 bases respectively, with 15 bases between them. This CDR3 is built from 14 residues. Looked up from germline, CDR1 is SQVTM and CDR2 is ANQGSEA. The CDR3 coding sequence is TGCAGCGTCCTGACAGGAGCCTACACAGATACGCAGTATTTT. Protein: CSVLTGAYTDTQYF.

V and J are TRBV2 and TRBJ1-6, with D possibly matching TRBD1 (5 bases). V lost 5 bases and J 7 bases, leaving 12 bases between the germline ends. The CDR3 sequence is 14 residues long. Germline values: CDR1 SNHLY, CDR2 FYNNEI. The CDR3 region has the DNA TGTGCCAGCAGTCGGGACCCGACAAATTCACCCCTCCACTTT. It specifies CASSRDPTNSPLHF.

The gene calls are TRBV24-1 and TRBJ2-3; no definite D call. The length of the CDR3 is 11 residues. V lost 7 bases to trimming and J lost 5 bases, with 6 bases between them. Looked up from germline, CDR1 is KGHDR and CDR2 is SFDVKD. DNA of the CDR3: TGTGCCACCAGAAGAGAAGATACGCAGTATTTT. Translated, it gives CATRREDTQYF.

The chain employs TRBV15 and TRBJ2-7, with TRBD1 matching over 8 bases. Germline V gives CDR1 LNHNV, CDR2 YYDKDF (reference sequence). The CDR3 loop spans 14 amino acids. With V trimmed by 6 bases and J by 1 base, 5 bases remained unmatched. CDR3 region: CATSRQGKSYEQYF. CDR3 coding DNA: TGTGCCACCAGTAGACAGGGGAAATCCTACGAGCAGTACTTC.

The rearrangement joins TRBV24-1 to TRBJ2-7, with no clear D. Trimming pared 4 bases from V and 0 bases from J, leaving 12 bases between. The CDR3 runs 15 residues. Germline-derived CDR1 and CDR2 are KGHDR and SFDVKD. The CDR3 loop is CATSDSDPSSYEQYF. In DNA form, the CDR3 reads TGTGCCACCAGTGACTCCGACCCGAGCTCCTACGAGCAGTACTTC.

The chain combines TRBV7-6 with TRBJ2-7; D is uncertain. V was trimmed by 5 bases and J by 2 bases, leaving 10 bases between them. The CDR3 has 13 amino acids. Germline CDR1 is SGHVS and CDR2 is FNYEAQ. CDR3: CASSRHTAYEQYF. The CDR3 DNA sequence: TGTGCCAGCAGCCGCCATACGGCCTACGAGCAGTACTTC.

The V and J genes are TRBV15 and TRBJ1-5, with D possibly being TRBD1 (6 bases). The CDR3 runs to 16 residues. Trimming left V 4 bases short and J 9 bases short, with 22 bases between. Looked up from germline, CDR1 is LNHNV and CDR2 is YYDKDF (reference sequence). In DNA, the CDR3 is TGTGCCACCAGCACTTCACGGGACACAATGAGTCGGCCCCAGCATTTT. Amino acid sequence: CATSTSRDTMSRPQHF.

This chain links TRBV2 with TRBJ1-1; D is ambiguous. V was cut by 6 bases and J by 4 bases, with 21 bases left in between. Germline-derived CDR1 and CDR2 are SNHLY and FYNNEI. CDR3 length: 16 residues. For the CDR3, the DNA is TGTGCCAGCAGCGGAGCGATCGGGCCCCAGAGCACTGAAGCTTTCTTT. Translated, it gives CASSGAIGPQSTEAFF.

The chain employs TRBV2 and TRBJ1-2, with 8 positions matching TRBD1. Germline assignment: CDR1 SNHLY and CDR2 FYNNEI. This CDR3 comprises 12 residues. Trimming took 3 bases from V and 13 from J; bases not matched to a gene: 7. The CDR3 DNA sequence: TGTGCCAGCAGTGATTTGGACAGGGCCGGCACCTTC. Translated: CASSDLDRAGTF. Full variable domain (remainder filled in from reference TRBV2 and TRBJ1-2): EPEVTQTPSHQVTQMGQEVILRCVPISNHLYFYWYRQILGQKVEFLVSFYNNEISEKSEIFDDQFSVERPDGSNFTLKIRSTKLEDSAMYFCASSDLDRAGTFGSGTRLTVV.

The V gene is TRBV25-1, the J gene TRBJ2-3; possibly TRBD1 or TRBD2 for D (5 bases each). Trimming took 2 bases from V and 6 from J, leaving 18 bases between them. The CDR3 extends over 16 amino acids. Germline assignment: CDR1 MGHDK and CDR2 SYGVNS. The CDR3 spells CASSETGQGRTDTQYF. The CDR3 DNA follows: TGTGCCAGCAGTGAAACGGGGCAGGGCAGGACCGATACGCAGTATTTT.

The CDR3 region has the DNA TGTGCCAGCAGCCCCTCGGGGAACTATAATTCACCCCTCCACTTT. This codes for CASSPSGNYNSPLHF. The V and J genes are TRBV7-8 and TRBJ1-6; D is uncertain. CDR1 SGHVS and CDR2 FQNEAQ come from the germline V gene. The CDR3 is made up of 15 amino acids. Trimming pared 5 bases from V and 3 bases from J, leaving 11 bases between.

The chain couples TRBV2 to TRBJ1-1; no clear D. The CDR3 length is 10 residues. V shed 10 bases and J shed 1 base, with 4 bases lying between them. Germline V gene data show CDR1 as SNHLY and CDR2 as FYNNEI. CDR3 region: CATGNTEAFF. DNA of the CDR3: TGTGCCACAGGGAACACTGAAGCTTTCTTT.

This clonotype came up many times. The chain links TRBV30 to TRBJ2-7; possible D gene TRBD2, 5 bases. V was pared by 3 bases and J by 2 bases, with 20 bases between. This CDR3 spans 16 amino acids. Per germline, CDR1 GTSNPN and CDR2 SVGIG (reference sequence). CDR3 nucleotides: TGTGCCTGGAGCGACAAGAGACGAGGGAACCCCTACGAGCAGTACTTC. Its protein is CAWSDKRRGNPYEQYF.

At least ten counts were recorded for this clonotype. The chain has TRBV11-2 and TRBJ2-1; TRBD2 agrees at 16 bases. V lost 3 bases to trimming and J lost 12 bases; unmatched junction nucleotides: 8. The CDR3 spans 16 residues. Germline V gene data show CDR1 as SGHAT and CDR2 as FQNNGV. The CDR3 reads CASSFPGTSGGARQFF. CDR3 in DNA: TGTGCCAGCAGCTTCCCCGGGACTAGCGGGGGGGCCAGGCAGTTCTTC.

The genes are TRBV28 and TRBJ2-2; the match to TRBD2 covers 12 bases. J was trimmed by 4 bases and V by 7 bases; bases with no gene match: 10. The germline V gene has CDR1 MDHEN and CDR2 SYDVKM. The CDR3 contains 17 residues. The CDR3 nucleotides are TGTGCCAGCAACCCCGGACTAGCGGGAATTACCACCGGGGAGCTGTTTTTT. This translates into CASNPGLAGITTGELFF.

The V gene is TRBV20-1, the J gene TRBJ2-5; tentatively, D is TRBD2 (7 bases). Trimming took off 3 bases at V and 3 bases at J, with 11 bases between the two ends. CDR1 and CDR2 (germline): DFQATT, SNEGSKA (reference sequence). This CDR3 spans 13 amino acids. CDR3 DNA sequence: TGCAGTGCTAGGGGGGGGGCGGAAGAGACCCAGTACTTC. It translates to CSARGGAEETQYF.